This TCR beta chain was observed in a study of blood T cells in healthy people across ages. The use of a sample-barcoded 5' primer and a J-beta primer mix characterized a second PCR of about 6 to 12 cycles. TCRdb independently ran MiXCR on the 5' RACE reads; one entry per CDR3 protein. The data hold approximately 780,000 distinct CDR3 sequences, with under 30% observed a single time. The germline V gene encodes CDR1 DFQATT and CDR2 SNEGSKA (reference sequence). This CDR3 spans 15 amino acids. The same sample was also used in a study of T cells of mothers and their children. That report notes: All RNA that had been extracted was used for cDNA synthesis at around 1.4 ug per 15 ul.

The sequence came from a boy between 5 and 17 years old in good health. The sample consisted of blood. The chain recombines TRBV20-1 with TRBJ2-5; 10 positions match TRBD2. The J call may be in error: the DNA end matches TRBJ2-7 better. CDR3 in DNA: TGCAGTGCTTACGGACTAGCGGATCTCTCCTACGAGCAGTACTTC. As protein: CSAYGLADLSYEQYF.